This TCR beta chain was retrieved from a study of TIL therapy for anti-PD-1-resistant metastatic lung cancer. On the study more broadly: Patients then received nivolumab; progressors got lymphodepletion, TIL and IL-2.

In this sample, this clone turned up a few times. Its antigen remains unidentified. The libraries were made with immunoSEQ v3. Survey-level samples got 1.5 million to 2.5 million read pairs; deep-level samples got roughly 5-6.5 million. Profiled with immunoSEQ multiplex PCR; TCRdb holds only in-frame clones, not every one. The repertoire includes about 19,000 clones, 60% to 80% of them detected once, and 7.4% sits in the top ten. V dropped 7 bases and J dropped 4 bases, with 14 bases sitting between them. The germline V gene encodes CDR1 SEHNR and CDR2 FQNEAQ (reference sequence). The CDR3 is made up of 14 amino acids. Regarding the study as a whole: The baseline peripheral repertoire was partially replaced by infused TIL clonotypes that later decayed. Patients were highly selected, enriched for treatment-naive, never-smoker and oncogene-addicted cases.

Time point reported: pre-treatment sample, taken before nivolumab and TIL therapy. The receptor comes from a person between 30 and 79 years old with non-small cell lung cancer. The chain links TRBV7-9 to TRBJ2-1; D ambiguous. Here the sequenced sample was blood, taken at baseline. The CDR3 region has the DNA TGTGCCAGCACACCAACGCAACCTTACAATGAGCAGTTCTTC. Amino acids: CASTPTQPYNEQFF. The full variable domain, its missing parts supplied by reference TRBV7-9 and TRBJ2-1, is DTGVSQNPRHKITKRGQNVTFRCDPISEHNRLYWYRQTLGQGPEFLTYFQNEAQLEKSRLLSDRFSAERPKGSFSTLEIQRTEQGDSAMYLCASTPTQPYNEQFFGPGTRLTVL.